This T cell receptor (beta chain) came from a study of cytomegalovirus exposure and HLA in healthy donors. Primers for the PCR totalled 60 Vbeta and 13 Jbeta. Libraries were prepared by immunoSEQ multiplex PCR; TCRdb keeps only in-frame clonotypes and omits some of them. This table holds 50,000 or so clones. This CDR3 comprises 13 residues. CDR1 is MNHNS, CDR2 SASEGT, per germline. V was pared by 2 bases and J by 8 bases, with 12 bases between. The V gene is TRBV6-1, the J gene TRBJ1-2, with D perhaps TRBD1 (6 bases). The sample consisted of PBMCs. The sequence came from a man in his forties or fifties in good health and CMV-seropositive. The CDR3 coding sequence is TGTGCCAGCAGTGAACAGGGGTGGTCGGGCTACACCTTC. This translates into CASSEQGWSGYTF.